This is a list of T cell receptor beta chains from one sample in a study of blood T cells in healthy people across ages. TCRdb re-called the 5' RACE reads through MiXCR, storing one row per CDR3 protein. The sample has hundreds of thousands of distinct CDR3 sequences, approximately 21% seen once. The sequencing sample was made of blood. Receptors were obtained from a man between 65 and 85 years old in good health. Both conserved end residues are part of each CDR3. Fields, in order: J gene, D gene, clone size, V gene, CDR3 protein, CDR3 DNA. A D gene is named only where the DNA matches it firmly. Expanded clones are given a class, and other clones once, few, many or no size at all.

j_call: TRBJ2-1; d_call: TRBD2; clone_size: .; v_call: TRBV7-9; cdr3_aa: CASSNRTSGILFAEQFF; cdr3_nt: TGTGCCAGCAGCAATCGGACTAGCGGGATCTTATTTGCTGAGCAGTTCTTC
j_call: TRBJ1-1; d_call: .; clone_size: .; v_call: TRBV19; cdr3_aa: CASSTGRGPTEAFF; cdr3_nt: TGTGCCAGTAGCACAGGACGGGGACCTACTGAAGCTTTCTTT
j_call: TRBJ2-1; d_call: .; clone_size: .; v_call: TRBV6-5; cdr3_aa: CASSYFPGAPDEQFF; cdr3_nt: TGTGCCAGCAGTTATTTTCCCGGCGCCCCTGATGAGCAGTTCTTC
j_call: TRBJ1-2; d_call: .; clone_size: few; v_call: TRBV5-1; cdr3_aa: CASSLGVLGYGYTF; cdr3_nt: TGCGCCAGCAGCTTGGGTGTCCTTGGCTATGGCTACACCTTC
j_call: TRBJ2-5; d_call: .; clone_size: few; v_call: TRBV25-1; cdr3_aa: CASSSASEVRETQYF; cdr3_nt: TGTGCCAGCAGTTCCGCCAGTGAGGTCCGGGAGACCCAGTACTTC
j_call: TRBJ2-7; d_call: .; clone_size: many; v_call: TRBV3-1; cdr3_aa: CASSRGYEQYF; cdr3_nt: TGTGCCAGCAGTAGAGGATACGAGCAGTACTTC
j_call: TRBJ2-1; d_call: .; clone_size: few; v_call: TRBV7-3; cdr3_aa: CASSLGDRPNEQFF; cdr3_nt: TGTGCCAGCAGCTTAGGAGATCGGCCCAATGAGCAGTTCTTC
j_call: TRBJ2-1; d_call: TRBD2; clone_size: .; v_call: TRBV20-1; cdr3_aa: CSARDLASGASYNEQFF; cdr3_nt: TGCAGTGCTAGAGATCTCGCTAGCGGGGCTTCCTACAATGAGCAGTTCTTC
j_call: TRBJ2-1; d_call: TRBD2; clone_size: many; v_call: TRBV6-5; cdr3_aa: CASSPGGYNEQFF; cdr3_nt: TGTGCCAGCTCGCCGGGAGGGTACAATGAGCAGTTCTTC
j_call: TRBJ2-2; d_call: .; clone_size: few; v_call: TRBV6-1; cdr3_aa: CASEGQSNTGELFF; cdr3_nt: TGTGCCAGCGAGGGCCAGTCGAACACCGGGGAGCTGTTTTTT
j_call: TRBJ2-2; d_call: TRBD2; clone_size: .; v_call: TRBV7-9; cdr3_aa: CASSFEGLAAGELFF; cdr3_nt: TGTGCCAGCAGTTTCGAGGGACTAGCGGCCGGGGAGCTGTTTTTT
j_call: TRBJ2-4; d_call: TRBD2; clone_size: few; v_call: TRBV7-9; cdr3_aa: CASSSGLAGVGAKNIQYF; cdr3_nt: TGTGCCAGCAGCAGCGGACTAGCGGGAGTAGGAGCCAAAAACATTCAGTACTTC
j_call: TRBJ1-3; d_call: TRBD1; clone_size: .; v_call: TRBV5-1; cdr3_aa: CASSPTGANSGNTIYF; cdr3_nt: TGCGCCAGCAGCCCCACAGGGGCGAACTCTGGAAACACCATATATTTT
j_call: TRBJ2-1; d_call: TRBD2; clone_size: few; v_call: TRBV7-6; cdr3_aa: CASRASGAHNEQFF; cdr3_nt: TGTGCCAGCAGGGCTAGCGGAGCCCACAATGAGCAGTTCTTC
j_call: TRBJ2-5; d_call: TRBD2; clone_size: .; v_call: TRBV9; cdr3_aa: CASSVATGGLPSQETQYF; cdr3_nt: TGTGCCAGCAGCGTAGCGACGGGGGGACTTCCAAGCCAAGAGACCCAGTACTTC
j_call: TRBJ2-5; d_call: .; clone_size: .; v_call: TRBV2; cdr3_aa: CASSDHKETQYF; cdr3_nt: TGTGCCAGCAGTGACCATAAAGAGACCCAGTACTTC
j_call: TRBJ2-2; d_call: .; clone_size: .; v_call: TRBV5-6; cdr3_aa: CASSLPLGELFF; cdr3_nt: TGTGCCAGCAGCTTACCACTCGGAGAGCTGTTTTTT
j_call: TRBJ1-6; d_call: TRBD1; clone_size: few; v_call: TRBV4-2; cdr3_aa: CASSQDPGTGGSPLHF; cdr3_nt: TGTGCCAGCAGCCAAGATCCCGGGACAGGGGGCTCACCCCTCCACTTT
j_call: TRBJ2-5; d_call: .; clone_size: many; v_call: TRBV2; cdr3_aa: CASSVLETQYF; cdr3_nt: TGTGCCAGCAGTGTATTGGAGACCCAGTACTTC
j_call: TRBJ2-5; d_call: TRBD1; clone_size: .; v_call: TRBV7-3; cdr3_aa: CASSLLGTGTSQYF; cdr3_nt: TGTGCCAGCAGCTTACTTGGGACAGGGACGTCCCAGTACTTC
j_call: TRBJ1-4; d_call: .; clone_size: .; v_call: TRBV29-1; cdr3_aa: CSVVFGITNEKLFF; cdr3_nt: TGCAGCGTTGTTTTTGGGATCACTAATGAAAAACTGTTTTTT
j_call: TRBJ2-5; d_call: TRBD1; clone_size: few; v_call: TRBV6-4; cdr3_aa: CASSDSGTGNNERFF; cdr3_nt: TGTGCCAGCAGTGACTCCGGGACAGGTAACAATGAGCGGTTCTTC
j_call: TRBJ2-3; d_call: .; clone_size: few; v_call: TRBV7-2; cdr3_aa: CASSLARPRGDTQYF; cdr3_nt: TGTGCCAGCAGCTTAGCGCGGCCTAGAGGCGATACGCAGTATTTT
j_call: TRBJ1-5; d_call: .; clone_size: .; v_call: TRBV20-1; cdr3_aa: CSARDRQGGQPQHF; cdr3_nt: TGCAGTGCTAGAGATCGGCAGGGAGGTCAGCCCCAGCATTTT
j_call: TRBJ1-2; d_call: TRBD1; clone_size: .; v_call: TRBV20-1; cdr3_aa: CSAREGQGIYGYTF; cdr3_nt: TGCAGTGCTAGAGAAGGACAGGGGATCTATGGCTACACCTTC
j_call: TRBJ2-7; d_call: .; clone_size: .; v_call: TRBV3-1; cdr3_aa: CASSQELGTYREQYF; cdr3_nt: TGTGCCAGCAGCCAAGAACTGGGGACTTATCGCGAGCAGTACTTC
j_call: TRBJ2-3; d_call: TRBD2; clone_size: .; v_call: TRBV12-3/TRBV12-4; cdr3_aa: CASSSVAGAITGAQYF; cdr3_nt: TGTGCCAGCAGTTCCGTAGCGGGAGCGATCACAGGTGCGCAGTATTTT
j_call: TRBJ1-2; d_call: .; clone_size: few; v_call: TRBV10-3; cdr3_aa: CAIRRDTSDANYGYTF; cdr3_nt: TGTGCCATCAGGCGGGACACCAGCGATGCTAACTATGGCTACACCTTC
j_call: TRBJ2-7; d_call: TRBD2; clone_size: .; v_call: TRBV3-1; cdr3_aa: CASRETSGRDYEQYF; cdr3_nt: TGTGCCAGCAGGGAGACCAGCGGGAGAGACTACGAGCAGTACTTC
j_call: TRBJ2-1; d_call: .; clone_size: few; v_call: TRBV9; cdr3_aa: CASSVGSALEQFF; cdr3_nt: TGTGCCAGCAGCGTAGGATCGGCGCTTGAGCAGTTCTTC
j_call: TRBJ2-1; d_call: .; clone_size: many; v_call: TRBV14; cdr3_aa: CASSQDIRRTQFF; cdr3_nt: TGTGCCAGCAGCCAAGATATTAGGCGGACGCAGTTCTTC
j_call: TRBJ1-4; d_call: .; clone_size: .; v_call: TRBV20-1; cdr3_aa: CSARRSLDEKLFF; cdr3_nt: TGCAGTGCGCGCAGGAGCTTAGATGAAAAACTGTTTTTT
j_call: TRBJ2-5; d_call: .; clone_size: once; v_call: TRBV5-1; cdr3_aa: CASSLDRQGKYQETQYF; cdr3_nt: TGCGCCAGCAGCTTGGACCGGCAGGGGAAGTACCAAGAGACCCAGTACTTC
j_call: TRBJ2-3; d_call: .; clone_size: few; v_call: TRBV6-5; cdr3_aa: CASRGAASTDTQYF; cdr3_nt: TGTGCCAGCAGGGGGGCGGCTAGCACAGATACGCAGTATTTT
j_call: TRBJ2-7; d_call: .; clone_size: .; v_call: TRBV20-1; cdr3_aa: CSASQPYEQYF; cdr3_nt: TGCAGTGCTAGTCAGCCCTACGAGCAGTACTTC
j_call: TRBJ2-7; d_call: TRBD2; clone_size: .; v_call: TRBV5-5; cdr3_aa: CASSLSTSGGTSYEQYF; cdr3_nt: TGTGCCAGCAGCTTATCGACTAGCGGGGGGACGTCCTACGAGCAGTACTTC
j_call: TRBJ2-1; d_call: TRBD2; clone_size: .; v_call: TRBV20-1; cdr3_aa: CSARLASGSSYNEQFF; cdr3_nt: TGCAGTGCTAGACTGGCTAGCGGGAGCTCCTACAATGAGCAGTTCTTC
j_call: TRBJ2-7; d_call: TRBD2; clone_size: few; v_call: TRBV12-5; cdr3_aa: CASGLDPLAGDRSYEQYF; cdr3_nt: TGTGCTAGTGGTTTGGACCCACTAGCGGGAGATCGGTCCTACGAGCAGTACTTC
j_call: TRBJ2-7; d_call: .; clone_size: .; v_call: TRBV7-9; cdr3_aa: CASSPRALSSYEQYF; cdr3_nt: TGTGCCAGCAGCCCCCGGGCCCTAAGCTCCTACGAGCAGTACTTC
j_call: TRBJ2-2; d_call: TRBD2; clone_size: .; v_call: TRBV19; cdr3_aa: CASSISLAGNTGELFF; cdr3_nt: TGTGCCAGTAGTATCTCACTAGCGGGAAACACCGGGGAGCTGTTTTTT
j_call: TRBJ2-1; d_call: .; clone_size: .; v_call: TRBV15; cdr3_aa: CATSRELPGDEQFF; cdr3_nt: TGTGCCACCAGCAGAGAGCTACCGGGGGATGAGCAGTTCTTC
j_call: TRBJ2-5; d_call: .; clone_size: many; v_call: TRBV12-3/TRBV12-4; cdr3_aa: CASSRGGETQYF; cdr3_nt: TGTGCCAGCAGCCGGGGAGGAGAGACCCAGTACTTC
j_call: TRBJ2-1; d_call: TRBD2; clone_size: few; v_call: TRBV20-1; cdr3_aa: CSAAGTSGIGNEQFF; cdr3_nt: TGCAGTGCGGCTGGGACTAGCGGGATTGGTAATGAGCAGTTCTTC
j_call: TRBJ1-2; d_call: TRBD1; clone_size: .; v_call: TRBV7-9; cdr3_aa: CASSVAGTANDYGYTF; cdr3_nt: TGTGCCAGCAGCGTAGCCGGGACAGCGAATGACTATGGCTACACCTTC
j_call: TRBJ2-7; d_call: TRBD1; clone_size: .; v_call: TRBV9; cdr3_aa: CASSVEQGTEQYF; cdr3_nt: TGTGCCAGCAGCGTAGAACAGGGGACCGAGCAGTACTTC
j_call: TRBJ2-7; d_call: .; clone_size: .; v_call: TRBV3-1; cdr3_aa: CASSPRLYEQYF; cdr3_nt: TGTGCCAGCAGCCCCCGACTCTACGAGCAGTACTTC
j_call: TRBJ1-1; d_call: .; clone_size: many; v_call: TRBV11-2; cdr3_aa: CASREGIEAFF; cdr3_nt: TGTGCCAGCAGGGAGGGGATTGAAGCTTTCTTT